This entry concerns a single T cell receptor beta chain. Study processing details: Nucleated cell counts were estimated from reference gene primer amplification. Data came from immunoSEQ multiplex PCR; TCRdb stores just in-frame clones and leaves some out. The DNA gave D and trimming, while V, J and clone size come from that table. The sample includes over 95,000 clones, about 89% seen only once; the top ten take about 18%. These data are taken from a study of blood T cell repertoires in COVID-19. Study-wide context: Italy, Spain and the United States were the sources of the convalescent and acute COVID-19 samples. Sample material is recorded as cDNA or gDNA derived from T cells, B-cell-depleted T cells, or PBMCs.

The clonotype was recovered from a human donor with acute or convalescent COVID-19. The donor label of this sample is uncertain. Sequenced: peripheral blood.

Written as DNA, the CDR3 is TGTGCCAGCAGTTACTCGGACATACGGGGCTACACCTTC. Its translation: CASSYSDIRGYTF. The V call is TRBV6-5, the J call TRBJ1-2; TRBD1 is a possible D gene (5 bases). The CDR3 contains 13 residues. The germline V gene has CDR1 MNHEY and CDR2 SVGAGI. Trimming shortened V by 0 bases and J by 8 bases, and 10 bases separated the two germline ends.